This TCR beta chain was sequenced for a study of blood T cell repertoires in COVID-19. Study context: Sites in the United States, Italy and Spain provided acute and convalescent COVID-19 samples.

Per the original data handling: Nucleated cell counts were estimated from reference gene primer amplification. Clones were sequenced by immunoSEQ multiplex PCR, and TCRdb holds only the in-frame ones, with some missing. Clonal size and the V and J genes are those of that table, whereas D and trimming came from the DNA. The sample consists of a few hundred thousand clones, just over 85% of them appearing once. Recruitment covered roughly 24 US areas and drew participants whose ages spanned roughly 18 to 89 years. Germline V gene sequence: CDR1 MRHNA, CDR2 SNTAGT. The CDR3 runs 14 residues. V was shortened by 10 bases and J by 0 bases, with 15 bases between the two germline ends.

Sequences were obtained from PBMCs or T cells enriched from blood (not recorded which). The clonotype was recovered from a woman between 40 and 50 years old with acute COVID-19. This chain connects TRBV6-4 to TRBJ1-1; D is unclear. This CDR3 is CATKENAMNTEAFF. CDR3 DNA sequence: TGTGCCACCAAGGAGAACGCCATGAACACTGAAGCTTTCTTT.